The next 20 T cell receptor beta chains were all read from a single sample in a study of Tregs in tolerant kidney transplant recipients (dated 2019 in TCRdb). Libraries were constructed by the immunoSEQ multiplex PCR assay. TCRdb's version of the immuneACCESS table is confined to in-frame rearrangements and falls short of the full clone set. An unresolved V gene accounts for under half of the shortfall where checked; the remainder is of unknown origin. This sample has about 100,000 clones in its table, and around 87% of those were observed once. The ten largest clones add up to about 0.35% of the sample. The sample's time point label, decoded: blood sample drawn before combined kidney and bone marrow transplant. The sequences come from CD4+ T cells from blood, collected before the transplant. The receptors originated from a human donor who received a combined kidney and bone marrow transplant.

This clone was observed a single time. The gene calls are TRBV9 and TRBJ2-3; no firm D call. The germline gives CDR1 SGDLS, CDR2 YYNGEE. This CDR3 spans 13 amino acids. The ends were cut back, 3 bases at V and 0 bases at J, with 5 bases in the middle. CDR3 residues: CASSAQSTDTQYF. The CDR3 DNA follows: TGTGCCAGCAGCGCACAAAGCACAGATACGCAGTATTTT. The full variable domain, in which reference TRBV9 and TRBJ2-3 provide the parts outside the CDR3, is DSGVTQTPKHLITATGQRVTLRCSPRSGDLSVYWYQQSLDQGLQFLIQYYNGEERAKGNILERFSAQQFPDLHSELNLSSLELGDSALYFCASSAQSTDTQYFGPGTRLTVL.

The chain has TRBV27 and TRBJ1-4; D possibly corresponds to TRBD1 (5 bases). The CDR3 has 15 amino acids. Looked up from germline, CDR1 is MNHEY and CDR2 is SMNVEV (reference sequence). The V gene lost 10 bases and the J gene lost 4 bases, with 19 bases spanning the gap. The DNA of the CDR3 is TGTGCCAACCAAAAGGCGGGACGGCTTAATGAAAAACTGTTTTTT. The encoded protein is CANQKAGRLNEKLFF. The whole variable domain, filled in from reference TRBV27 and TRBJ1-4, reads EAQVTQNPRYLITVTGKKLTVTCSQNMNHEYMSWYRQDPGLGLRQIYYSMNVEVTDKGDVPEGYKVSRKEKRNFPLILESPSPNQTSLYFCANQKAGRLNEKLFFGSGTQLSVL.

This clone was seen just once. J is TRBJ2-2 and V is TRBV7-2; TRBD2 aligns across 7 bases. The CDR3 loop spans 17 amino acids. The germline gives CDR1 SGHTA, CDR2 FQGNSA. V lost 9 bases, J lost 0 bases, and 13 bases stayed unmatched. DNA for the CDR3: TGTGCCAGTCCTGAGGTAGCGGGTATAACGAACACCGGGGAGCTGTTTTTT. Its protein is CASPEVAGITNTGELFF.

The J gene is TRBJ2-1, the V gene TRBV7-8; 7 bases are a match to TRBD2. V shed 4 bases, J shed 3 bases, and the junction held 9 bases outside the gene matches. This CDR3 comprises 16 residues. Germline V gene data show CDR1 as SGHVS and CDR2 as FQNEAQ. CDR3 sequence (DNA): TGTGCCAGCAGCTCCCCGGGGAGCGGGGACTACAATGAGCAGTTCTTC. It is translated as CASSSPGSGDYNEQFF.

This clone was recorded a few times. The chain joins TRBV6-1 to TRBJ1-1, with TRBD1 identical over 9 bases. The CDR3 contains 13 residues. The V segment lost 4 bases and the J segment 11 bases; nucleotides outside the gene matches: 8. The V gene's germline CDR1 is MNHNS and CDR2 SASEGT. The CDR3 loop is CASSGDRALVAFF. The CDR3 nucleotides read TGTGCCAGCAGTGGGGACAGGGCACTTGTGGCTTTCTTT.

The V call is TRBV7-9, the J call TRBJ1-1; D is uncertain. Trimming took off 3 bases at V and 4 bases at J, with 3 bases between the two ends. Germline V gene data show CDR1 as SEHNR and CDR2 as FQNEAQ (reference sequence). This CDR3 region has 11 residues. CDR3 DNA sequence: TGTGCCAGCAGCTTCTCCACTGAAGCTTTCTTT. Its translation is CASSFSTEAFF. Variable domain in full (rest from reference TRBV7-9 and TRBJ1-1): DTGVSQNPRHKITKRGQNVTFRCDPISEHNRLYWYRQTLGQGPEFLTYFQNEAQLEKSRLLSDRFSAERPKGSFSTLEIQRTEQGDSAMYLCASSFSTEAFFGQGTRLTVV.

This clone was detected only a few times. The chain joins TRBV2 to TRBJ2-7; 8 nucleotides agree with TRBD1. Unmatched junction bases numbered 5, after V lost 6 bases and J lost 4 bases. Germline loops: CDR1 SNHLY, CDR2 FYNNEI. This CDR3 is built from 13 residues. In nucleotides, the CDR3 is TGTGCCAGCAGGGGGACAGGCCTGTACGAGCAGTACTTC. This codes for CASRGTGLYEQYF.

CDR3 protein: CASSLKGGGAGYNEQFF. The DNA of the CDR3 is TGCGCCAGCAGCTTGAAGGGAGGGGGGGCTGGCTACAATGAGCAGTTCTTC. The chain has TRBV5-1 and TRBJ2-1; possibly TRBD2 for D (7 bases). Germline CDR1 and CDR2: SGHRS and YFSETQ. CDR3 length equals 17 residues. Trimming left V 1 base short and J 3 bases short, with 17 bases between.

This clone is a singleton in its sample. V and J are TRBV5-1 and TRBJ2-5, with TRBD2 matching over 10 bases. Trimming cost V 2 bases and J 2 bases; bases outside gene matches: 3. CDR3 size: 15 residues. Looked up from germline, CDR1 is SGHRS and CDR2 is YFSETQ. The CDR3 DNA follows: TGCGCCAGCAGCTTAGCGGGGGGGACTCAAGAGACCCAGTACTTC. Encoded protein: CASSLAGGTQETQYF.

This clone came up a few times. V and J are TRBV18 and TRBJ1-2; 7 positions match TRBD1. CDR1 is KGHSH and CDR2 is LQKENI in the germline V gene. This CDR3 region has 11 residues. The CDR3 DNA follows: TGTGGGACAGGTTCCAACTATGGCTACACCTTC. Protein: CGTGSNYGYTF. Combining the CDR3 with reference TRBV18 and TRBJ1-2 gives the whole variable domain NAGVMQNPRHLVRRRGQEARLRCSPMKGHSHVYWYRQLPEEGLKFMVYLQKENIIDESGMPKERFSAEFPKEGPSILRIQQVVRGDSAAYFCGTGSNYGYTFGSGTRLTVV.

This clone showed up just once. The gene calls are TRBV5-1 and TRBJ1-2; 9 nucleotides agree with TRBD1. The CDR3 spans 14 residues. CDR1 SGHRS and CDR2 YFSETQ come from the germline V gene. Trimming at V came to 4 bases and at J to 7 bases, leaving 8 bases not matched to a gene. The chain's CDR3 is CASSMRDRAAGYTF. The CDR3 DNA follows: TGCGCCAGCAGCATGCGGGACAGGGCGGCTGGCTACACCTTC.

This chain joins TRBV18 and TRBJ2-7; weak D call: TRBD2 (5 bases). Germline CDR1 KGHSH, CDR2 LQKENI. Between the trimmed V and J ends, which lost 6 bases and 3 bases, there was a span of 15 bases. The CDR3 has 14 residues. The CDR3 bases are TGTGCCAGCTCTCCTGACTGGGGAGTCTACGAGCAGTACTTC. Residues: CASSPDWGVYEQYF. The variable domain in full, with the rest retrieved from reference TRBV18 and TRBJ2-7, is NAGVMQNPRHLVRRRGQEARLRCSPMKGHSHVYWYRQLPEEGLKFMVYLQKENIIDESGMPKERFSAEFPKEGPSILRIQQVVRGDSAAYFCASSPDWGVYEQYFGPGTRLTVT.

This chain joins TRBV6-5 and TRBJ1-1; 7 bases fit TRBD1. Germline assignment: CDR1 MNHEY and CDR2 SVGAGI. The trim removed 10 bases at V and 7 bases at J, leaving 12 bases unmatched. This CDR3 has 13 residues. CDR3 loop: CATRRTRDSEAFF. CDR3 DNA: TGTGCCACTCGACGTACCAGGGACAGTGAAGCTTTCTTT.

V is TRBV28 and J is TRBJ1-4; 7 bases fit TRBD1. V was pared by 3 bases and J by 5 bases, with 3 bases of the junction left unmatched. This CDR3 spans 14 amino acids. Germline V gene lookup returns CDR1 MDHEN and CDR2 SYDVKM. CDR3 in amino acids: CASSLPGGNEKLFF. The CDR3 DNA reads TGTGCCAGCAGTTTGCCAGGGGGGAATGAAAAACTGTTTTTT.

In its sample, this clone was seen once. In the same sample, other DNA sequences code for this CDR3. V is TRBV18 and J is TRBJ1-2; a possible D gene is TRBD1 (5 bases). The CDR3 is 13 residues long. Germline CDR1 reads KGHSH; CDR2 reads LQKENI. With 1 base removed from V and 2 bases from J, the gap between germline ends came to 5 bases. The CDR3 reads CASSPQGNYGYTF. DNA for the CDR3: TGTGCCAGCTCACCACAGGGGAACTATGGCTACACCTTC.

This clone appeared once. The chain uses TRBV5-1 and TRBJ1-1, with unresolved D. V shed 4 bases and J shed 5 bases, with 15 bases lying between them. Per germline, CDR1 SGHRS and CDR2 YFSETQ. This CDR3 has 14 residues. The CDR3 spells CASSPTAGATEAFF. DNA of the CDR3: TGCGCCAGCAGCCCGACGGCAGGCGCTACTGAAGCTTTCTTT.

CDR3 loop: CASRQGTGGKNEQFF. The CDR3 DNA sequence: TGTGCCAGCAGGCAAGGGACAGGGGGCAAAAATGAGCAGTTCTTC. The chain uses TRBV6-5 and TRBJ2-1, with 12 nucleotides matching TRBD1. The ends lost 6 bases at V and 7 bases at J; junction bases unmatched: 7. CDR3 size: 15 residues. The germline V gene encodes CDR1 MNHEY and CDR2 SVGAGI.

This clone was detected a few times. The rearrangement joins TRBV25-1 to TRBJ2-7; D perhaps matches TRBD2 (6 bases). Trimming took 8 bases from V and 0 from J, leaving 8 bases between them. CDR3 length: 12 residues. Per germline, CDR1 MGHDK and CDR2 SYGVNS. For the CDR3, the DNA is TGTGCCAGCGGGACTTCCTCCTACGAGCAGTACTTC. Protein: CASGTSSYEQYF.

This rearrangement joins TRBV29-1 to TRBJ1-1, with D perhaps TRBD1 (5 bases). V lost 7 bases and J lost 5, with 14 bases in between. CDR1 SQVTM and CDR2 ANQGSEA come from the germline V gene. CDR3 length: 12 residues. The CDR3 spells CSASSGGTEAFF. The CDR3 nucleotides are TGCAGCGCCTCCTCCGGGGGAACTGAAGCTTTCTTT.

This clone was seen a few times. The chain joins TRBV7-9 to TRBJ2-2, with D possibly TRBD2 on 6 matching bases. The CDR3 length is 14 residues. Trimming left V 3 bases short and J 6 bases short, with 11 bases between. Germline V gene data show CDR1 as SEHNR and CDR2 as FQNEAQ (reference sequence). CDR3: CASSLEGRAGELFF. In DNA, the CDR3 is TGTGCCAGCAGCTTGGAGGGGCGCGCCGGGGAGCTGTTTTTT.